These T cell receptor beta chains were read from a single sample in a study of beta chain features in type 1 diabetes. The protocol was immunoSEQ multiplex PCR, while the TCRdb copy is restricted to in-frame clones and leaves out a portion. The data contain some 140,000 clones, around 8.7% of them singletons. The sequenced sample consisted of central memory CD4+ T cells from blood. All receptors derive from a man younger than 35 in good health. Each CDR3 is given with its conserved first and last residue. The D gene is left open where the match is weak. The listing skips clone size in some rows; elsewhere it reads once, few, many or a size class.

TRBJ1-1	.	TRBD1	TRBV7-2	TGTGCCAGCAGCACCCGGACAGGGGTTGAAGCTTTCTTT	CASSTRTGVEAFF
TRBJ2-1	.	TRBD2	TRBV7-9	TGTGCCAGCAGCTTGACTAGCGGATACAACAATGAGCAGTTCTTC	CASSLTSGYNNEQFF
TRBJ1-1	.	.	TRBV7-2	TGTGCCAGCAGCTTAGGATCGGGTGGGGCTTTCTTT	CASSLGSGGAFF
TRBJ2-7	.	.	TRBV2	TGTGCCAGCAGTTACGGGTCCTACGAGCAGTACTTC	CASSYGSYEQYF
TRBJ1-2	few	.	TRBV18	TGTGCCAGCTCACAACAACAGGGTTTTGGCTACACCTTC	CASSQQQGFGYTF
TRBJ2-7	few	TRBD2	TRBV4-2	TGTGCCAGCAGCCAAGAGAGGCTAGCGGGGGGGCCGAGGACCTACGAGCAGTACTTC	CASSQERLAGGPRTYEQYF
TRBJ1-3	few	.	TRBV6-6	TGTGCCAGCACCCACTCTGGAAACACCATATATTTT	CASTHSGNTIYF
TRBJ1-2	.	.	TRBV27	TGTGCCAGCTGTAGTATCCCAGGGGTACGTGGCTACACCTTC	CASCSIPGVRGYTF
TRBJ2-3	.	TRBD2	TRBV12-5	TGTGCTAGTGGGACGGGACTAGCGTACACAGATACGCAGTATTTT	CASGTGLAYTDTQYF
TRBJ2-3	few	TRBD1	TRBV19	TGTGCCAGTAGTAACAGGGGCCGCACAGATACGCAGTATTTT	CASSNRGRTDTQYF
TRBJ2-7	.	.	TRBV19	TGTGCCAGTAGAGCCCCGGGACTCGGCGAGCAGTACTTC	CASRAPGLGEQYF
TRBJ2-2	few	TRBD1	TRBV5-4	TGTGCCAGCAGCTCCCGACAGGGGAGGTTTTTTTCGGGCACCGGGGAGCTGTTTTTT	CASSSRQGRFFSGTGELFF
TRBJ2-1	.	TRBD2	TRBV4-1	TGCGCCAGCAGCCAAAGGAGGTCTAGCGGGGGACCCGGGAGTGAGCAGTTCTTC	CASSQRRSSGGPGSEQFF
TRBJ2-5	.	.	TRBV30	TGTGCCTGGACGAAGGGGACAAGACTCCAAGAGACCCAGTACTTC	CAWTKGTRLQETQYF
TRBJ1-3	few	.	TRBV15	TGTGCCACCAGCGAGGAGAGGTCTGGAAACACCATATATTTT	CATSEERSGNTIYF
TRBJ1-3	few	.	TRBV2	TGTGCCAGCAGTGAGGGCGGAAACACCATATATTTT	CASSEGGNTIYF
TRBJ1-5	.	TRBD1	TRBV7-9	TGTGCCAGCAGCTCCGGGACAGGGGGCGATAGCAATCAGCCCCAGCATTTT	CASSSGTGGDSNQPQHF
TRBJ2-5	few	TRBD2	TRBV7-9	TGTGCCAGCAGTTTACACGGTGGCGGGGGGGAGGAGACCCAGTACTTC	CASSLHGGGGEETQYF
TRBJ1-2	.	TRBD1	TRBV28	TGTGCCAGCAGTTCCGGACAGGGCTATGGCTACACCTTC	CASSSGQGYGYTF
TRBJ2-1	few	TRBD2	TRBV27	TGTGCCAGCAGTTTTAGTGTAGCGGGGGATGAGCAGTTCTTC	CASSFSVAGDEQFF
TRBJ1-2	few	.	TRBV18	TGTGCCAGCTCACCACCGGGGCGGAGTGGCTACACCTTC	CASSPPGRSGYTF
TRBJ1-2	many	TRBD1	TRBV7-9	TGTGCCAGCAGCTTAGAAGGGACAGGGGGCGCGAGCTATGGCTACACCTTC	CASSLEGTGGASYGYTF
TRBJ1-2	few	TRBD1	TRBV5-1	TGCGCCAGCAGCTCAGGACAGGACTATGGCTACACCTTC	CASSSGQDYGYTF
TRBJ1-1	.	TRBD1	TRBV7-9	TGTGCCAGCAGTAGGGACAGGGGGTCTTCTGAAGCTTTCTTT	CASSRDRGSSEAFF
TRBJ2-7	.	TRBD2	TRBV7-2	TGTGCCAGCAGCTTCGAGGGACTAGCCTACGAGCAGTACTTC	CASSFEGLAYEQYF
TRBJ2-7	.	.	TRBV6-5	.	CATCRTYGCDEQYF
TRBJ2-7	.	.	TRBV5-1	TGCGCCAGCAGCTTGGTGCGGACAGAGGACGAGCAGTACTTC	CASSLVRTEDEQYF
TRBJ1-6	few	.	TRBV5-5	TGTGCCAGCAGCTTGGGATGGGGGGTCTGGTCACCCCTCCACTTT	CASSLGWGVWSPLHF
TRBJ2-7	.	TRBD1	TRBV6-1	TGTGCCAGCAGTGAAGGGGACAGGATTAGGAACGAGCAGTACTTC	CASSEGDRIRNEQYF
TRBJ1-4	.	.	TRBV7-2	TGTGCCAGCAGCTTAAGCGCCTCAACTAATGAAAAACTGTTTTTT	CASSLSASTNEKLFF
TRBJ2-5	.	TRBD2	TRBV5-1	TGCGCCAGCAGCTTCGCTAGCGGGGGGGCCTACCAAGAGACCCAGTACTTC	CASSFASGGAYQETQYF
TRBJ2-7	few	.	TRBV10-3	TGTGCCATCAGTGAGTCGGGGGCGGCGCGCCCCTACGAGCAGTACTTC	CAISESGAARPYEQYF
TRBJ1-1	few	.	TRBV9	TGTGCCAGCAGCGTATTATCAGGAACTGCTGAAGCTTTCTTT	CASSVLSGTAEAFF
TRBJ2-7	.	TRBD1	TRBV9	TGTGCCAGCAGCGCCGGACAGGAGGCCTACGAGCAGTACTTC	CASSAGQEAYEQYF
TRBJ2-1	.	.	TRBV9	TGTGCCAGCAGCGTAGGGGGCCCCTACAATGAGCAGTTCTTC	CASSVGGPYNEQFF
TRBJ2-7	few	TRBD2	TRBV6-6	TGTGCCAGCAGTACTAGCGGGGCCTACGAGCAGTACTTC	CASSTSGAYEQYF
TRBJ2-7	.	TRBD1	TRBV12-5	TGTGCTAGTGGGCTAGGACAGGGCGGAGAGCAGTACTTC	CASGLGQGGEQYF
TRBJ1-1	once	.	TRBV7-8	TGTGCCAGCAGCTCCACGACAGGATTGAACACTGAAGCTTTCTTT	CASSSTTGLNTEAFF
TRBJ2-6	few	TRBD2	TRBV27	TGTGCCAGCAGGCCGGGACTAGAAGCTGGGGCCAACGTCCTGACTTTC	CASRPGLEAGANVLTF
TRBJ2-7	.	TRBD1	TRBV25-1	TGTGCCAGCAGTGCTACCGGGACAGGATCCTACGAGCAGTACTTC	CASSATGTGSYEQYF
TRBJ2-7	.	TRBD1	TRBV19	TGTGCCAGCACCACCGCCCAGGGGGCGGGGGAGCAGTACTTC	CASTTAQGAGEQYF
TRBJ2-2	.	.	TRBV1	TGCACCAGCAGCCCGGGACTAGCGGGGGGGCGGGGTCACGGGGAGCTGTTTTTT	CTSSPGLAGGRGHGELFF
TRBJ1-1	.	.	TRBV10-3	TGTGCCACCCAACAGGGGAACACTGAAGCTTTCTTT	CATQQGNTEAFF